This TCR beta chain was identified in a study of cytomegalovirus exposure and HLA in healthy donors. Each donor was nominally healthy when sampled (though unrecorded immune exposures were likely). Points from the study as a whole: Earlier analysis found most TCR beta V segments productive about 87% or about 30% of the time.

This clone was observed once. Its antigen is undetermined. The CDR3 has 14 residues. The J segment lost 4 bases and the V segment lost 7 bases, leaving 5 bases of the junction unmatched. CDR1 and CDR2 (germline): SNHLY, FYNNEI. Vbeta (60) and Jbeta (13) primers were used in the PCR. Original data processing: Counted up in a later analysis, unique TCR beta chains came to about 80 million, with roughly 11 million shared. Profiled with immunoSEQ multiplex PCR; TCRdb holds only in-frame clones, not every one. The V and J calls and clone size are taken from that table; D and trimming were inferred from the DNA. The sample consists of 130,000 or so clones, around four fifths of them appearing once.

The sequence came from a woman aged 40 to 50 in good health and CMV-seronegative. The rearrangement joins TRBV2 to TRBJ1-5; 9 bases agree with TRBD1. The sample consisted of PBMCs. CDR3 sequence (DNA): TGTGCCAGCAAATCCGGGACAGGGAATCAGCCCCAGCATTTT. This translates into CASKSGTGNQPQHF.